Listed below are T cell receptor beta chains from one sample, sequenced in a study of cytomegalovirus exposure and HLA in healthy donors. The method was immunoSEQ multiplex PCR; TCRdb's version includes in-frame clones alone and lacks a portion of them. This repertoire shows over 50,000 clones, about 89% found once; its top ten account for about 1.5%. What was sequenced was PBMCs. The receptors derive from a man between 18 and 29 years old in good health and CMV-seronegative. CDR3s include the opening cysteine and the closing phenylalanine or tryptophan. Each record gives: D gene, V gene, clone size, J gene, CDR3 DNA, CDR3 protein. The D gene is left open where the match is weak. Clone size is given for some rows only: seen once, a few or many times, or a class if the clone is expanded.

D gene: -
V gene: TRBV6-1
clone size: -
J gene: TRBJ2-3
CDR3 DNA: TGTGCCAGCAGTGGACAGCACACAGATACGCAGTATTTT
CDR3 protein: CASSGQHTDTQYF

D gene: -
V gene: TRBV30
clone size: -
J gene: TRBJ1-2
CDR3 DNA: TGTGCCTGGAATCGGGAATATGGCTACACCTTC
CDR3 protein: CAWNREYGYTF

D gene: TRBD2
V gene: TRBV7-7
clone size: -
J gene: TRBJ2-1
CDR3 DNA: TGTGCTAGCAGCCCCGGACTAGCGGGGTACAATGAGCAGTTCTTC
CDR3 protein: CASSPGLAGYNEQFF

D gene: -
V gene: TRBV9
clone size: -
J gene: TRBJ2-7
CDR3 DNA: TGTGCCAGCAGCCGGCCGGGGGACGTCCCCGAGCAGTACTTC
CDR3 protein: CASSRPGDVPEQYF

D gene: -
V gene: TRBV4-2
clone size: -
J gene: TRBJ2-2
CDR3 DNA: TGTGCCAGCAGCCCTCTAACTAGGGAAGCCGGGGAGCTGTTTTTT
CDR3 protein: CASSPLTREAGELFF

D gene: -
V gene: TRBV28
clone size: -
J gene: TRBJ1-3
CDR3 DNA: TGTGCCAGCAGTTCTGCAGTGGGGGGAACAAGTGGAAACACCATATATTTT
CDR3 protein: CASSSAVGGTSGNTIYF

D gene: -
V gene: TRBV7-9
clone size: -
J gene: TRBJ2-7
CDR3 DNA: TGTGCCAGCAGCTCCGAGGGCTCCTACGAGCAGTACTTC
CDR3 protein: CASSSEGSYEQYF

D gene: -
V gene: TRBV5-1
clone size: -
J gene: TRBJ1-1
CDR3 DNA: TGCGCCAGCAGCTTGGTTACAAACACTGAAGCTTTCTTT
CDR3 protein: CASSLVTNTEAFF

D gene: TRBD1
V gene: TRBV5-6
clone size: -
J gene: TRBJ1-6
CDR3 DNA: TGTGCCAGCAGCTTTAGGGGGACAGGGCCCTCACCCCTCCACTTT
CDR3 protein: CASSFRGTGPSPLHF

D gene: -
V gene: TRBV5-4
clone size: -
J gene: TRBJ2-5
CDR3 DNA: TGTGCCAGCAGCCCCGCTGGAGCCCTGGCCGAGACCCAGTACTTC
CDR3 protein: CASSPAGALAETQYF

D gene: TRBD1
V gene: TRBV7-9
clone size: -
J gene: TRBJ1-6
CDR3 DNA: TGTGCCAGCAGCCGGGGGACAGGGACGAGCTATAATTCACCCCTCCACTTT
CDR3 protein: CASSRGTGTSYNSPLHF

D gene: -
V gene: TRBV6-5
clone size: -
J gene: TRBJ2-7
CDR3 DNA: TGTGCCAGCAGTTACTCGACTGACTCCTACGAGCAGTACTTC
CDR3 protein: CASSYSTDSYEQYF

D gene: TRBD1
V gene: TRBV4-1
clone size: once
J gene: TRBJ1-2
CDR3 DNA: TGCGCCAGCAGCCAGGGAAGGGGGCTTGGCTACACCTTC
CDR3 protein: CASSQGRGLGYTF

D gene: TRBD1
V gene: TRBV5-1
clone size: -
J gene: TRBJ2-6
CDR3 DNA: TGCGCCAGCAGCACCCTACCGGGACAGGGGTCCTCTGGGGCCAACGTCCTGACTTTC
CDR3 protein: CASSTLPGQGSSGANVLTF

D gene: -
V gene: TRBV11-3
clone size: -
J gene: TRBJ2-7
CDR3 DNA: TGTGCCAGCAGCTCTGCCTACCCCCTCTCCTACGAGCAGTACTTC
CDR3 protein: CASSSAYPLSYEQYF

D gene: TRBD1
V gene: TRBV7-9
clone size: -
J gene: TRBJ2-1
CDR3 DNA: TGTGCCAGCAGCCGGACAGGGAACAATGAGCAGTTCTTC
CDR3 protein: CASSRTGNNEQFF

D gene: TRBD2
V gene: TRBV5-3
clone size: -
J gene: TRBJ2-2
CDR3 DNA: TGTGCCAGAAGCTTGGGACTAGCGGTGAACACCGGGGAGCTGTTTTTT
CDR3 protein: CARSLGLAVNTGELFF

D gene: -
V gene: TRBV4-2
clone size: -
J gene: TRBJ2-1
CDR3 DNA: TGTGCCAGCAGCCAAGAGGGCCTCCGCGGGAACTCCTACAATGAGCAGTTCTTC
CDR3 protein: CASSQEGLRGNSYNEQFF

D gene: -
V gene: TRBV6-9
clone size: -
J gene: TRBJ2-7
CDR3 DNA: TGTGCCAGCACCCACCGGCAGGGTGGAACCTACGAGCAGTACTTC
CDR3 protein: CASTHRQGGTYEQYF

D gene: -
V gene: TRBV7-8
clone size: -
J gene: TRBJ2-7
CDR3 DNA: TGTGCCAGCAGTCAGCGTCGAGGCAGCTCCTACGAGCAGTACTTC
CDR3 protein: CASSQRRGSSYEQYF

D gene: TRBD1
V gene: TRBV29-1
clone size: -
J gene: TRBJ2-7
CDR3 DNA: TGCAGCGTTGAGGAGACAGGGGACGACTACGAGCAGTACTTC
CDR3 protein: CSVEETGDDYEQYF

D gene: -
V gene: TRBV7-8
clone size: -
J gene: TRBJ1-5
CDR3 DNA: TGTGCCAGCAGCTTAGCGTGGGGCAGCAATCAGCCCCAGCATTTT
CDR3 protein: CASSLAWGSNQPQHF

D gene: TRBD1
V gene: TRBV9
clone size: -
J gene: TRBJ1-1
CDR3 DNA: TGTGCCAGCAGCGTACACCGGGACAGGAGGATGAACACTGAAGCTTTCTTT
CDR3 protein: CASSVHRDRRMNTEAFF

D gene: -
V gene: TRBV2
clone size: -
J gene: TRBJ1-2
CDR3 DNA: TGTGCCAGCAGTGAAGCGCTCTTCTCAGGGCAGCCTGAGAACTATGGCTACACCTTC
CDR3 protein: CASSEALFSGQPENYGYTF

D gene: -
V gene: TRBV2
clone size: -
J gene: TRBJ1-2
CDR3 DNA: TGTGCCAGTCTAAGAGACTATGGCTACACCTTC
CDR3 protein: CASLRDYGYTF